Each of the 15 T cell receptor beta chains below was sequenced from the same sample in a study of cytomegalovirus exposure and HLA in healthy donors. Here immunoSEQ multiplex PCR was the method, and the copy in TCRdb shows in-frame clones only, minus some. The sample comprises about 150,000 clones, 86% of which are singletons, and about a fifth rests with the top ten. Material for sequencing was PBMCs. Source of these receptors: a man aged 18 to 30 in good health and CMV-seropositive.

The chain joins TRBV4-2 to TRBJ2-7; D possibly corresponds to TRBD2 (6 bases). CDR1 is LGHNA and CDR2 is YNFKEQ in the germline V gene. The V and J ends lost 2 bases and 4 bases respectively, with 12 bases between them. The CDR3 has 14 amino acids. CDR3 sequence (DNA): TGTGCCAGCAGCCAAAGACTAGAGCCTTACGAGCAGTACTTC. This sequence encodes CASSQRLEPYEQYF.

This chain links TRBV13 with TRBJ2-3, with 10 bases matching TRBD2. Germline CDR1 PRHDT, CDR2 FYEKMQ (reference sequence). V dropped 6 bases and J dropped 4; count of bases not matched to a gene: 1. The CDR3 sequence is 13 residues long. The CDR3 loop reads CASRAGGADTQYF. CDR3 nucleotide sequence: TGTGCCAGCAGAGCGGGAGGGGCAGATACGCAGTATTTT.

This chain joins TRBV2 and TRBJ2-5; D may be TRBD2 (5 bases). Germline V gene data show CDR1 as SNHLY and CDR2 as FYNNEI. The CDR3 loop spans 13 amino acids. Trimming left V 6 bases short and J 5 bases short, with 13 bases between. CDR3 coding DNA: TGTGCCAGCAGGGTCCCCGGCGGGGAGACCCAGTACTTC. Translation: CASRVPGGETQYF.

The CDR3: CSVRSTSGYYEQYF. CDR3 coding DNA: TGCAGTGTTAGATCGACTAGCGGTTACTACGAGCAGTACTTC. The rearrangement uses TRBV29-1 and TRBJ2-7; 9 nucleotides agree with TRBD2. The CDR3 totals 14 residues. In germline, CDR1 is SQVTM, CDR2 ANQGSEA.

The gene calls are TRBV15 and TRBJ2-1; D may be TRBD1 (6 bases). Trimming removed 5 bases at V and 5 bases at J, with 16 bases between. Germline CDR1 is LNHNV and CDR2 is YYDKDF (reference sequence). The CDR3 spans 15 residues. Here the CDR3 DNA reads TGTGCCACCAGCTCCATAGGGGGATCTCACAATGAGCAGTTCTTC. Protein product: CATSSIGGSHNEQFF.

This clone appeared once. This sequence joins TRBV7-2 and TRBJ1-1; 8 bases are shared with TRBD1. The length of the CDR3 is 14 residues. The germline CDR1 and CDR2 sequences are SGHTA and FQGNSA. With 2 bases clipped from V and 6 bases from J, the junction kept 5 bases outside the gene matches. The CDR3 bases are TGTGCCAGCAGCTTACAGGGGGCCAGGGCTGAAGCTTTCTTT. Its translation is CASSLQGARAEAFF.

This chain uses TRBV5-6 with TRBJ2-7; 13 bases are shared with TRBD2. The CDR3 loop spans 14 amino acids. Losses at the gene ends were 4 bases for V and 3 bases for J; bases not matched to a gene: 1. Germline V gives CDR1 SGHDT, CDR2 YYEEEE. CDR3 protein: CASSRLAGGYEQYF. CDR3 DNA: TGTGCCAGCAGCCGACTAGCGGGGGGCTACGAGCAGTACTTC.

The chain recombines TRBV19 with TRBJ1-2; 9 bases are a match to TRBD1. The V and J ends lost 6 bases and 8 bases, in that order; junction bases with no gene match: 7. The CDR3 loop spans 13 amino acids. Germline values: CDR1 LNHDA, CDR2 SQIVND (reference sequence). The CDR3 protein is CASSPQGAGGYTF. CDR3 nucleotide sequence: TGTGCCAGTAGCCCACAGGGGGCTGGAGGCTACACCTTC.

The rearrangement uses TRBV10-3 and TRBJ2-2; possibly TRBD2 for D (5 bases). Deletions cut 0 bases from V and 3 bases from J, with 14 bases between. The CDR3 sequence is 17 residues long. Germline loops: CDR1 ENHRY, CDR2 SYGVKD. The CDR3 protein is CAISESGEFSHTGELFF. CDR3 DNA: TGTGCCATCAGTGAGTCCGGGGAGTTTTCTCACACCGGGGAGCTGTTTTTT.

The chain couples TRBV9 to TRBJ2-5; a weak D match, TRBD2 (7 bases). The CDR3 is 14 residues long. The germline V gene encodes CDR1 SGDLS and CDR2 YYNGEE. Between the trimmed V and J ends, which lost 1 base and 5 bases, there was a span of 12 bases. The CDR3 loop is CASSVSGGGETQYF. Written as DNA, the CDR3 is TGTGCCAGCAGCGTATCGGGGGGCGGTGAGACCCAGTACTTC. Combining the CDR3 with reference TRBV9 and TRBJ2-5 gives the whole variable domain DSGVTQTPKHLITATGQRVTLRCSPRSGDLSVYWYQQSLDQGLQFLIQYYNGEERAKGNILERFSAQQFPDLHSELNLSSLELGDSALYFCASSVSGGGETQYFGPGTRLLVL.

On this clone: This may arise from a read error, as a much more abundant clone is one base away. The chain couples TRBV13 to TRBJ2-7, with 7 bases that match TRBD1. Germline V CDR1 and CDR2: PRHDT, FYEKMQ (reference sequence). With V trimmed by 2 bases and J by 2 bases, 0 bases remained unmatched. The CDR3 totals 13 residues. The CDR3 here is CASSLQGAYEQYF. The CDR3 bases are TGTGCCAGCAGCTTACAGGGGGCCTACGAGCAGTACTTC.

The chain is built from TRBV5-4 and TRBJ2-3; 7 bases align to TRBD2. CDR1 and CDR2 (germline): SGHNT, YYREEE (reference sequence). The CDR3 length is 14 residues. V shed 3 bases, J shed 0 bases, and the junction held 1 base outside the gene matches. The CDR3 here is CASSWGGSTDTQYF. CDR3 in DNA: TGTGCCAGCAGCTGGGGGGGGAGCACAGATACGCAGTATTTT. The whole variable domain, filled in from reference TRBV5-4 and TRBJ2-3, reads ETGVTQSPTHLIKTRGQQVTLRCSSQSGHNTVSWYQQALGQGPQFIFQYYREEENGRGNFPPRFSGLQFPNYSSELNVNALELDDSALYLCASSWGGSTDTQYFGPGTRLTVL.

Worth noting for this clone: The same CDR3 can be traced to other DNA sequences in this sample. V and J are TRBV9 and TRBJ2-3, with 10 bases identical to TRBD2. V lost 1 base, J lost 1 base, and 0 bases stayed unmatched. The CDR3 extends over 15 amino acids. Germline V gives CDR1 SGDLS, CDR2 YYNGEE. CDR3 coding DNA: TGTGCCAGCAGCGTACTAGCGGGAGGCACAGATACGCAGTATTTT. Translating gives CASSVLAGGTDTQYF.

This clone came up once. The CDR3 nucleotides read TGTGCCAGCAGTCGGGACACTGACGGCACTGAAGCTTTCTTT. As protein: CASSRDTDGTEAFF. V usage is TRBV6-5 and J usage is TRBJ1-1, with D maybe TRBD1 (6 bases). The length of the CDR3 is 14 residues. Trimming left V 5 bases short and J 4 bases short, with 14 bases between. CDR1 is MNHEY and CDR2 is SVGAGI in the germline V gene.

The gene calls are TRBV15 and TRBJ1-5, with D hard to call. V was shortened by 1 base and J by 6 bases, with 10 bases between the two germline ends. Per germline, CDR1 LNHNV and CDR2 YYDKDF (reference sequence). CDR3 length: 14 amino acids. CDR3 in DNA: TGTGCCACCAGCAGAGTTGCTGCGCTTCAGCCCCAGCATTTT. Its protein is CATSRVAALQPQHF. The whole variable domain, remainder taken from reference TRBV15 and TRBJ1-5, is DAMVIQNPRYQVTQFGKPVTLSCSQTLNHNVMYWYQQKSSQAPKLLFHYYDKDFNNEADTPDNFQSRRPNTSFCFLDIRSPGLGDTAMYLCATSRVAALQPQHFGDGTRLSIL.